A single sample gave rise to the 20 T cell receptor beta chains below, sequenced in a study of blood T cell repertoires in COVID-19. TCRdb's copy holds only in-frame clones and misses some; the assay was immunoSEQ multiplex PCR. The sample lists about 110,000 clones; approximately 89% were seen once. The specimen sequenced was peripheral blood. The receptors here all came from a man aged 50 to 60 with active or convalescent COVID-19.

This rearrangement joins TRBV7-6 to TRBJ2-5; 9 bases are shared with TRBD2. The germline V gene has CDR1 SGHVS and CDR2 FNYEAQ. The CDR3 covers 15 residues. V trimming: 4 bases; J trimming: 1 base; junction bases outside the gene matches: 4. Here the CDR3 DNA reads TGTGCCAGCAGCTCTTTAGCGGGAGCCCAAGAGACCCAGTACTTC. Its protein product is CASSSLAGAQETQYF.

This chain connects TRBV7-2 to TRBJ1-2; a weak D match, TRBD1 (5 bases). Trimming cost V 2 bases and J 2 bases, with 9 bases left between them. The germline gives CDR1 SGHTA, CDR2 FQGNSA. The CDR3 contains 14 residues. As DNA, the CDR3 is TGTGCCAGCAGCTTATCCCCAGGGAACTATGGCTACACCTTC. Its translation is CASSLSPGNYGYTF. The entire variable domain, with the rest obtained from reference TRBV7-2 and TRBJ1-2, is as follows: GAGVSQSPSNKVTEKGKDVELRCDPISGHTALYWYRQSLGQGLEFLIYFQGNSAPDKSGLPSDRFSAERTGGSVSTLTIQRTQQEDSAVYLCASSLSPGNYGYTFGSGTRLTVV.

The chain links TRBV18 to TRBJ1-1; D not certain. Germline V lookup: CDR1 KGHSH, CDR2 LQKENI. Deletions cut 3 bases from V and 10 bases from J, with 15 bases between. There are 13 residues in the CDR3. CDR3 bases: TGTGCCAGCTCACCTGACCGGACTGCAGCAGCTTTCTTT. Amino acids: CASSPDRTAAAFF.

The rearrangement links TRBV4-3 to TRBJ1-2; no definite D call. V was cut by 0 bases and J by 4 bases, with 12 bases left in between. The CDR3 is 15 residues long. Germline V gene data show CDR1 as LGHNA and CDR2 as YSLEER. Here the CDR3 reads CASSQDADGVYGYTF. The DNA of the CDR3 is TGCGCCAGCAGCCAAGACGCTGACGGAGTCTATGGCTACACCTTC.

This rearrangement joins TRBV11-3 to TRBJ1-6; a weak D match, TRBD1 (5 bases). Trimming removed 3 bases from V and 6 bases from J, with 9 bases in between. Germline-derived CDR1 and CDR2 are SGHNT and YENEEA. The CDR3 spans 14 residues. The chain's CDR3 is CASSFGGVNSPLHF. CDR3 sequence (DNA): TGTGCCAGCAGCTTCGGGGGAGTTAATTCACCCCTCCACTTT. The complete variable domain, with remaining parts taken from reference TRBV11-3 and TRBJ1-6, reads EAGVVQSPRYKIIEKKQPVAFWCNPISGHNTLYWYLQNLGQGPELLIRYENEEAVDDSQLPKDRFSAERLKGVDSTLKIQPAELGDSAVYLCASSFGGVNSPLHFGNGTRLTVT.

In this sample, this clone turned up once. The chain couples TRBV15 to TRBJ2-7; 8 bases are a match to TRBD1. The CDR3 spans 14 residues. Germline trimming cut 3 bases from V and 2 bases from J; bases unmatched to any gene: 3. Germline V gene sequence: CDR1 LNHNV, CDR2 YYDKDF (reference sequence). The CDR3 loop is CATSRRTGPYEQYF. CDR3 DNA sequence: TGTGCCACCAGCAGGCGGACAGGGCCCTACGAGCAGTACTTC.

The genes are TRBV11-3 and TRBJ1-1; weak D call: TRBD1 (5 bases). Germline V CDR1 and CDR2: SGHNT, YENEEA. The CDR3 has 13 amino acids. Trimming cost V 4 bases and J 4 bases, with 10 bases left between them. In nucleotides, the CDR3 is TGTGCCAGCAGCTCTAGGGGCGTCACTGAAGCTTTCTTT. It yields the protein CASSSRGVTEAFF.

The chain employs TRBV28 and TRBJ2-7; 9 positions agree with TRBD1. This CDR3 comprises 14 residues. Germline CDR1 and CDR2: MDHEN and SYDVKM. The V and J ends lost 3 bases and 11 bases, in that order; junction bases with no gene match: 11. This CDR3 is CASSLGNHRGQKYF. As DNA, the CDR3 is TGTGCCAGCAGTTTGGGAAACCACAGGGGGCAAAAGTACTTC.

The genes are TRBV28 and TRBJ1-1; D is perhaps TRBD1 (5 bases). The germline V gene encodes CDR1 MDHEN and CDR2 SYDVKM. V was trimmed by 7 bases and J by 6 bases, leaving 9 bases between them. The CDR3 is 11 residues long. The CDR3 region has the DNA TGTGCCAGCACCCAGGGCTCTGAAGCTTTCTTT. This encodes CASTQGSEAFF.

The J gene is TRBJ1-6, the V gene TRBV6-6; D might be TRBD1 (6 bases). V was shortened by 8 bases and J by 10 bases, with 18 bases between the two germline ends. Germline assignment: CDR1 MNHNY and CDR2 SVGAGI (reference sequence). The CDR3 is made up of 14 amino acids. The CDR3 coding sequence is TGTGCCAGCTCAAGCTCGGCAGGGGTGTCACCCCTCCACTTT. Its protein is CASSSSAGVSPLHF.

This chain links TRBV19 with TRBJ2-3; 7 nucleotides align to TRBD1. V lost 10 bases, J lost 6 bases, and 10 bases stayed unmatched. This CDR3 region has 13 residues. Germline-derived CDR1 and CDR2 are LNHDA and SQIVND (reference sequence). CDR3 sequence: CATSTGIIDTQYF. The DNA for the CDR3 is TGTGCCACCTCGACAGGGATCATCGATACGCAGTATTTT.

This clone appeared once. J is TRBJ2-1 and V is TRBV7-6, with 10 bases aligning to TRBD2. Germline V CDR1 and CDR2: SGHVS, FNYEAQ. This CDR3 spans 15 amino acids. The V gene end was trimmed by 5 bases and the J gene end by 7 bases; junction bases not matched to a gene: 8. For the CDR3, the DNA is TGTGCCAGCAGCCGAATAGCGGGGGGATGGAATGAGCAGTTCTTC. The encoded protein is CASSRIAGGWNEQFF.

The J gene is TRBJ1-3, the V gene TRBV28; 8 bases are shared with TRBD1. This CDR3 region has 15 residues. Germline V gene data show CDR1 as MDHEN and CDR2 as SYDVKM. Germline trimming cut 6 bases from V and 6 bases from J; bases unmatched to any gene: 10. The CDR3, as DNA: TGTGCCAGCAGAGCGGGAGGGCAGGGGGCAAACACCATATATTTT. Translated: CASRAGGQGANTIYF.

This clone turned up a few times. Distinct nucleotide sequences in the sample also encode this CDR3. V gene TRBV4-1 combines with J gene TRBJ1-5; D remains ambiguous. Per germline, CDR1 MGHRA and CDR2 YSYEKL. Trimming stripped 0 bases from V and 2 bases from J, with 8 bases between. The CDR3 extends over 15 amino acids. CDR3 sequence reads: CASSQDGQGNQPQHF. The CDR3 coding sequence is TGCGCCAGCAGCCAAGATGGGCAGGGCAATCAGCCCCAGCATTTT.

The V call is TRBV27, the J call TRBJ2-5, with D possibly matching TRBD2 (5 bases). V shed 6 bases and J shed 4 bases, with 18 bases lying between them. Germline CDR1 is MNHEY and CDR2 is SMNVEV (reference sequence). The CDR3 is 15 amino acids. CDR3 nucleotide sequence: TGTGCCAGCAGCGCCCGTACTAGGTTCGGAGAGACCCAGTACTTC. It is translated as CASSARTRFGETQYF.

This clone has only a few counts. V usage is TRBV6-5 and J usage is TRBJ2-3; tentative D call: TRBD2 (7 bases). Germline V gives CDR1 MNHEY, CDR2 SVGAGI. Trimming shortened V by 0 bases and J by 2 bases, and 12 bases separated the two germline ends. CDR3 length: 16 amino acids. CDR3 nucleotides: TGTGCCAGCAGTTACTCCGGGGGGCCTACCACAGATACGCAGTATTTT. Translation: CASSYSGGPTTDTQYF.

This chain uses TRBV30 with TRBJ2-5, with TRBD2 matching over 9 bases. Germline V gene data show CDR1 as GTSNPN and CDR2 as SVGIG (reference sequence). With 3 bases clipped from V and 5 bases from J, the junction kept 13 bases outside the gene matches. The CDR3 runs to 16 residues. In DNA, the CDR3 is TGTGCCTGGAGACCCCGCCTAGCGGGAATAGACGAGACCCAGTACTTC. It codes for CAWRPRLAGIDETQYF.

V is TRBV5-4 and J is TRBJ2-6, with TRBD1 matching over 7 bases. V shed 3 bases, J shed 2 bases, and the junction held 17 bases outside the gene matches. Germline V gene lookup returns CDR1 SGHNT and CDR2 YYREEE (reference sequence). This CDR3 is built from 20 residues. The CDR3 sequence: CASSYLLKLGGLAGANVLTF. Here the CDR3 DNA reads TGTGCCAGCAGCTACTTACTCAAGCTAGGGGGCCTCGCTGGGGCCAACGTCCTGACTTTC.

The CDR3: CASSGGLAGGSSYNEQFF. The CDR3 DNA reads as TGTGCCAGTAGTGGGGGGCTAGCGGGAGGAAGCTCCTACAATGAGCAGTTCTTC. The rearrangement joins TRBV19 to TRBJ2-1; 11 bases align to TRBD2. This CDR3 spans 18 amino acids. J gave up 0 bases and V 5 bases, and 9 bases lay outside the gene matches. CDR1 is LNHDA, CDR2 SQIVND, per germline (reference sequence).

This clone was seen just once. V gene TRBV5-4 combines with J gene TRBJ1-1; D is possibly TRBD1 (5 bases). The V gene lost 5 bases and the J gene lost 1 base, with 9 bases spanning the gap. This CDR3 is built from 13 residues. Germline V CDR1 and CDR2: SGHNT, YYREEE (reference sequence). CDR3 nucleotide sequence: TGTGCCAGCAGTTTTGACAGGAACACTGAAGCTTTCTTT. Translating gives CASSFDRNTEAFF.